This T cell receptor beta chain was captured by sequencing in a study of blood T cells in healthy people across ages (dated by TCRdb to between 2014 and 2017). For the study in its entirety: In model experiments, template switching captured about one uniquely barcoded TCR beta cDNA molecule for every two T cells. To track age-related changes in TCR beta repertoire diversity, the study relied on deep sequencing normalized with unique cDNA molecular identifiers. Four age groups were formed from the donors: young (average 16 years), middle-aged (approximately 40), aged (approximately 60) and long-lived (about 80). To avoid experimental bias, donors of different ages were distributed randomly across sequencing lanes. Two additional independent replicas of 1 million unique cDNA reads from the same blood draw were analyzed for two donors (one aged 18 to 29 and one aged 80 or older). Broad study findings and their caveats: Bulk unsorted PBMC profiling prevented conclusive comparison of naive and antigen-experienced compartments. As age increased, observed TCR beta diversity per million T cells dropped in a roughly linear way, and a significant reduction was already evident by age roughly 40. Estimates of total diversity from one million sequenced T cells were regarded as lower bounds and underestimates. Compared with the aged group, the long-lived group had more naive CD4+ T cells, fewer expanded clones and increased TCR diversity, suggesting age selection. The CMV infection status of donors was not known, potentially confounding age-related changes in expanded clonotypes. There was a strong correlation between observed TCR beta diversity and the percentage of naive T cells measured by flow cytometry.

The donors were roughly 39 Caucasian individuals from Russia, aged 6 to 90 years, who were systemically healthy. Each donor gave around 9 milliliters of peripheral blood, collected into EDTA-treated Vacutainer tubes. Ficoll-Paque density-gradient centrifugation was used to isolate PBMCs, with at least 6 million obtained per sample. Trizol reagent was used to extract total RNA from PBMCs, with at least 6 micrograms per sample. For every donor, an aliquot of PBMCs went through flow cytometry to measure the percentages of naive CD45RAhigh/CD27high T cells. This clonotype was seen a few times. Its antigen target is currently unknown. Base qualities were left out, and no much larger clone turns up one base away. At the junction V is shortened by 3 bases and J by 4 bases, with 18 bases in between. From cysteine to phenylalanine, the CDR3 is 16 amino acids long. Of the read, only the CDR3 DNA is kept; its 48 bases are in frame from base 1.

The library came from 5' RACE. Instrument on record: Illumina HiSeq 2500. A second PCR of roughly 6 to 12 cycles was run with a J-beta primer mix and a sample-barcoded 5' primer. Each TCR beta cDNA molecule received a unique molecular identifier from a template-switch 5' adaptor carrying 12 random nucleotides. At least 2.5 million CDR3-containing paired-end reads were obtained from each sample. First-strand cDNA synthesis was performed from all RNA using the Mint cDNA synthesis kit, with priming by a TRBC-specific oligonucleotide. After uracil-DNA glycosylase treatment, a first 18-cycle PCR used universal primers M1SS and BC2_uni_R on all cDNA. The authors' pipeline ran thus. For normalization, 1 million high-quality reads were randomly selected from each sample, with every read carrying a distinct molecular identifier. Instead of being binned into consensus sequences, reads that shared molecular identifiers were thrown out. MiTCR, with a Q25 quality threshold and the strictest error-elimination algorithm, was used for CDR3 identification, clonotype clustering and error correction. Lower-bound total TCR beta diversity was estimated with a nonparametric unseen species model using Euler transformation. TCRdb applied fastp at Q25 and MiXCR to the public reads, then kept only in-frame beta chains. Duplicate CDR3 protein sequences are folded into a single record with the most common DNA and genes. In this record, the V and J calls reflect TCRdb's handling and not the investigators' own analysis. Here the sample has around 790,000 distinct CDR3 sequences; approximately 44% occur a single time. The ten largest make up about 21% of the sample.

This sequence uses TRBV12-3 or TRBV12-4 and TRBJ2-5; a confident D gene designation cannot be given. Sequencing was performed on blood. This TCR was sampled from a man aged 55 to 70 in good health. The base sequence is TGTGCCAGCAGTTTCACTCAGGCGAATTCCGGAGAGACCCAGTACTTC. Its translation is CASSFTQANSGETQYF.